The sequence of this T cell receptor beta chain was determined in a study of OX40 agonist ivuxolimab in advanced cancers. CDR3 length equals 15 residues. The J segment lost 1 base and the V segment lost 4 bases, leaving 5 bases of the junction unmatched. CDR1 is LNHDA and CDR2 is SQIVND in the germline V gene (reference sequence). Generated by immunoSEQ multiplex PCR, the TCRdb table keeps only in-frame clones and is missing some. The sample holds tens of thousands of clones, roughly 90% seen once. This sequence originates from an adult with an advanced solid tumor such as melanoma, head and neck, liver or kidney cancer. V usage is TRBV19 and J usage is TRBJ2-7; TRBD1 matches at 9 bases. This sample comprised CD4+ or CD8+ T cells sorted from blood, obtained in a trial of the OX40 agonist ivuxolimab. The CDR3 DNA follows: TGTGCCAGTAGTACCGCGGGACAGGGTTCCTACGAGCAGTACTTC. This sequence encodes CASSTAGQGSYEQYF.